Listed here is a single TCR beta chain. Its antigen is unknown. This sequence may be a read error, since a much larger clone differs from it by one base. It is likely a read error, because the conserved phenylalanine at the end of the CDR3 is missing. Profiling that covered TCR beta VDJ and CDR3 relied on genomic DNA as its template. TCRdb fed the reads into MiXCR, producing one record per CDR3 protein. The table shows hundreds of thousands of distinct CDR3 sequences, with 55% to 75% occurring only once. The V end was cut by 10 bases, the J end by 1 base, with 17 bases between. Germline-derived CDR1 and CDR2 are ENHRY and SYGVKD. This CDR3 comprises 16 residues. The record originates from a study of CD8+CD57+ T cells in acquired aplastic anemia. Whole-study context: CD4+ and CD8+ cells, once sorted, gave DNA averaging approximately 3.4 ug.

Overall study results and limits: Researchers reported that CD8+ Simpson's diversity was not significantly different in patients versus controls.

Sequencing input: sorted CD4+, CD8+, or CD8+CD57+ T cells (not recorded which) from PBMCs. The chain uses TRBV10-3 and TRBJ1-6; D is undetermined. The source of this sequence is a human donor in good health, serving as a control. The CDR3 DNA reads TGTGCCACCCAACCCCCAGGCTTATCCTATAATTCACCCCTCCACCTT. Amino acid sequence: CATQPPGLSYNSPLHL.